This T cell receptor beta chain was profiled in a study of T cell responses to AZD1222 COVID-19 vaccine. Germline V lookup: CDR1 KGHSH, CDR2 LQKENI. This CDR3 is built from 14 residues. After removal of 6 bases from V and 7 bases from J, the junction contained 8 bases not matched to a gene. Repertoires were generated with immunoSEQ multiplex PCR, while TCRdb's copy carries only in-frame clones and drops some. The sample includes tens of thousands of clones, 70% to 90% of them seen just once. The chain uses TRBV18 and TRBJ1-5; 8 positions agree with TRBD1. This TCR came from an adult in good health. Sequencing was performed on peripheral blood, taken on day 0 of AZD1222 vaccination. The CDR3: CASSPDRGEQPQHF. As DNA, the CDR3 is TGTGCCAGCTCGCCTGACAGGGGAGAACAGCCCCAGCATTTT.